This T cell receptor beta chain is drawn from a study of blood T cell repertoires in COVID-19. Study-wide context: Sites in the United States, Italy and Spain provided acute and convalescent COVID-19 samples.

CDR1 and CDR2 from the germline V gene are MNHNS and SASEGT. This CDR3 region has 13 residues. Trimming removed 0 bases at V and 6 bases at J, with 6 bases between. Across about two dozen US areas, participants ranged in age from about 18 to 89 years. Original data processing: Researchers report that nucleated cell counts were estimated from reference gene primer amplification. Method: immunoSEQ multiplex PCR; TCRdb's copy keeps in-frame clones and lacks some. D and trimming were read from the DNA, whereas the V and J calls and clone size are those reported in that table. In the table there are 150,000 to 200,000 clones, 75% to 85% of which are singletons.

The TCR sequence derives from a man in his forties or fifties who had recovered from COVID-19. The specimen sequenced was PBMCs or T cells enriched from blood (not recorded which). The chain is built from TRBV6-1 and TRBJ1-5; D is ambiguous. The CDR3 region has the DNA TGTGCCAGCAGTGAAGCGAGTGGTCAGCCCCAGCATTTT. Amino acids: CASSEASGQPQHF.